This TCR beta chain was retrieved from a study of blood T cell repertoires in COVID-19. Assay: immunoSEQ multiplex PCR; the TCRdb copy retains only in-frame clones and omits some. The table shows some 140,000 clones, with 80% to 90% occurring only once. Germline loops: CDR1 MNHEY, CDR2 SVGAGI. CDR3 length equals 13 residues. V gave up 6 bases and J gave up 4 bases, with 13 bases separating them. Source material: peripheral blood. The genes are TRBV6-5 and TRBJ2-7; the D gene is possibly TRBD1 (5 bases). This TCR derives from a man aged 45 to 65 with active COVID-19. The CDR3 coding sequence is TGTGCCAGCAGCCTAGAACAGGCGTACGAGCAGTACTTC. Its protein is CASSLEQAYEQYF.